Below, 26 T cell receptor beta chains from the same sample are listed, as sequenced in a study of early T cells in non-severe SARS-CoV-2 infection. TCRdb re-analysed the 5' RACE reads in MiXCR, keeping a single row per CDR3 protein. The data show some 80,000 distinct CDR3 sequences, with more than 10% seen just once and more than 3% held by the top ten. The sample was whole blood. Source of these receptors: an adult who was a healthcare worker with PCR-confirmed SARS-CoV-2 infection or an uninfected control (not recorded which).

The gene calls are TRBV6-2 or TRBV6-3 and TRBJ2-1, with a tentative D call TRBD1 (5 bases). Deletions cut 8 bases from V and 0 bases from J, with 8 bases between. Looked up from germline, CDR1 is MNHEY and CDR2 is SVGEGT. This CDR3 has 13 amino acids. The CDR3 coding sequence is TGTGCCAGCTCTGGACACTCCTACAATGAGCAGTTCTTC. Translated: CASSGHSYNEQFF.

This clonotype has at least ten counts. This sequence joins TRBV11-3 and TRBJ2-2; TRBD1 matches at 7 bases. The CDR3 length is 15 residues. With V trimmed by 5 bases and J by 7 bases, 10 bases remained unmatched. Germline lookup yields CDR1 SGHNT and CDR2 YENEEA. In DNA, the CDR3 is TGTGCCAGCAGCCCTACAGGGGAGTTAGGCGGGGAGCTGTTTTTT. As protein: CASSPTGELGGELFF.

This clonotype was seen ten or more times. The chain joins TRBV5-4 to TRBJ2-1; 10 nucleotides match TRBD1. The J segment lost 7 bases and the V segment lost 3 bases, leaving 7 bases of the junction unmatched. Germline V gene data show CDR1 as SGHNT and CDR2 as YYREEE (reference sequence). This CDR3 region has 15 residues. CDR3 sequence: CASSSPGQGLNEQFF. In nucleotides, the CDR3 is TGTGCCAGCAGCTCTCCGGGACAGGGGTTGAATGAGCAGTTCTTC.

V gene TRBV5-1 combines with J gene TRBJ2-5, with 7 nucleotides matching TRBD1. The trim removed 5 bases at V and 6 bases at J, leaving 4 bases unmatched. Germline V gene data show CDR1 as SGHRS and CDR2 as YFSETQ. CDR3 size: 12 residues. CDR3 sequence: CASSHRGQTQYF. In DNA, the CDR3 is TGCGCCAGCAGTCACAGGGGTCAGACCCAGTACTTC.

The chain couples TRBV29-1 to TRBJ1-1, with D unclear. CDR1 is SQVTM and CDR2 is ANQGSEA in the germline V gene. The CDR3 runs 14 residues. V lost 6 bases and J 1 base, leaving 15 bases between the germline ends. CDR3 sequence (DNA): TGCAGCGTCGCCCCTCCCCTGGAGAACACTGAAGCTTTCTTT. Its protein product is CSVAPPLENTEAFF.

The CDR3 DNA is TGTGCCAGCAGACAGGGACTAGCGGGACCTACCTACGAGCAGTACTTC. This encodes CASRQGLAGPTYEQYF. V usage is TRBV3-1 and J usage is TRBJ2-7, with 13 bases fitting TRBD2. Germline-derived CDR1 and CDR2 are LGHDT and YNNKEL (reference sequence). The CDR3 covers 16 residues. Trimming took 6 bases from V and 2 from J; bases not matched to a gene: 7.

This clonotype was seen a few times. The rearrangement links TRBV20-1 to TRBJ2-1, with 13 positions matching TRBD2. Germline V CDR1 and CDR2: DFQATT, SNEGSKA (reference sequence). The J segment lost 9 bases and the V segment lost 3 bases, leaving 8 bases of the junction unmatched. The CDR3 contains 15 residues. The CDR3 DNA reads TGCAGTGCTAGGTTCCCGACTAGCGGGAGGCCTGAGCAGTTCTTC. Translated, it gives CSARFPTSGRPEQFF.

The CDR3 DNA follows: TGTGCCACCAGTGACCACCCACCATCCCACGAGCAGTACTTC. Its protein product is CATSDHPPSHEQYF. This chain connects TRBV24-1 to TRBJ2-7; no reliable D call. Germline V gene lookup returns CDR1 KGHDR and CDR2 SFDVKD. Trimming took off 4 bases at V and 5 bases at J, with 14 bases between the two ends. CDR3 length equals 14 residues.

This clonotype was seen at least ten times. This chain uses TRBV18 with TRBJ1-4, with 7 nucleotides matching TRBD1. Losses at the gene ends were 2 bases for V and 5 bases for J; bases not matched to a gene: 2. The CDR3 loop spans 14 amino acids. The V gene's germline CDR1 is KGHSH and CDR2 LQKENI. As DNA, the CDR3 is TGTGCCAGCTCACCATGGGGACAGAATGAAAAACTGTTTTTT. It encodes CASSPWGQNEKLFF.

About this clonotype itself: A read error is possible here, since a much larger clone lies one base away. V gene TRBV20-1 combines with J gene TRBJ2-1, with no clear D. The CDR3 runs to 14 residues. The V gene lost 4 bases and the J gene lost 7 bases, with 17 bases spanning the gap. Looked up from germline, CDR1 is DFQATT and CDR2 is SNEGSKA (reference sequence). The CDR3 DNA reads TGCAGTGCTACATCGGCCCACTTTAGGAATGAGCAGTTCTTC. It yields the protein CSATSAHFRNEQFF.

The genes are TRBV24-1 and TRBJ2-3; TRBD2 agrees at 10 bases. V shed 4 bases and J 4 bases; nucleotides not matched to a gene: 7. The CDR3 runs 16 residues. Germline CDR1 KGHDR, CDR2 SFDVKD. The CDR3 is CATSDSGLAEADTQYF. CDR3 in DNA: TGTGCCACCAGTGACTCCGGACTAGCGGAGGCAGATACGCAGTATTTT.

This clonotype was counted between two and nine times. V usage is TRBV12-3 or TRBV12-4 and J usage is TRBJ2-7; no clear D. The CDR3 is made up of 14 amino acids. V lost 2 bases, J lost 1 base, and 9 bases lay in between. The CDR3: CASSLREKSYEQYF. CDR3 in DNA: TGTGCCAGCAGTTTAAGGGAAAAATCCTACGAGCAGTACTTC.

This clonotype was counted only a few times. The chain combines TRBV20-1 with TRBJ2-1, with a possible D match to TRBD2 (5 bases). The CDR3 length is 13 residues. Trimming shortened V by 5 bases and J by 5 bases, and 13 bases separated the two germline ends. Looked up from germline, CDR1 is DFQATT and CDR2 is SNEGSKA (reference sequence). This chain's CDR3 is CSAGGPPNNEQFF. CDR3 nucleotide sequence: TGCAGTGCTGGAGGACCTCCCAACAATGAGCAGTTCTTC.

V is TRBV7-3 and J is TRBJ1-2; possible D gene TRBD1, 6 bases. The CDR3 totals 14 residues. Between the trimmed V and J ends, which lost 5 bases and 8 bases, there was a span of 18 bases. Germline-derived CDR1 and CDR2 are SGHTA and FQGTGA. The CDR3 reads CASSRGDLVGGYTF. Written as DNA, the CDR3 is TGTGCCAGCAGCAGGGGGGATCTGGTAGGCGGCTACACCTTC.

This clonotype was picked up a small number of times. This chain joins TRBV5-1 and TRBJ2-5; 12 bases map to TRBD2. V lost 5 bases to trimming and J lost 4 bases; unmatched junction nucleotides: 3. CDR1 is SGHRS and CDR2 is YFSETQ in the germline V gene. This CDR3 is 14 amino acids long. DNA of the CDR3: TGCGCCAGCAGGATGACTAGCGGGGGAGAGACCCAGTACTTC. It codes for CASRMTSGGETQYF.

The V call is TRBV5-1, the J call TRBJ2-1; D may match TRBD1 or TRBD2 (6 bases each). Germline lookup yields CDR1 SGHRS and CDR2 YFSETQ. Trimming cost V 0 bases and J 13 bases, with 20 bases left between them. CDR3 size: 15 residues. CDR3 coding DNA: TGCGCCAGCAGCTTGGATGGTGAGGCGACGGGGGCTCAGTTCTTC. It yields the protein CASSLDGEATGAQFF.

The V gene is TRBV29-1, the J gene TRBJ2-7, with D perhaps matching TRBD2 (5 bases). The CDR3 is 11 amino acids. Per germline, CDR1 SQVTM and CDR2 ANQGSEA. With 8 bases removed from V and 4 bases from J, the gap between germline ends came to 12 bases. The CDR3 coding sequence is TGCAGCTATCGGGGTGATTACGAGCAGTACTTC. Translated, it gives CSYRGDYEQYF.

This clonotype has ten or more counts. CDR3 protein: CATLAGGLSYNEQFF. CDR3 nucleotides: TGTGCCACACTAGCGGGTGGCCTCTCCTACAATGAGCAGTTCTTC. The chain has TRBV28 and TRBJ2-1; 9 bases agree with TRBD2. V trimming: 10 bases; J trimming: 0 bases; junction bases outside the gene matches: 7. The CDR3 is 15 residues long. CDR1 MDHEN and CDR2 SYDVKM come from the germline V gene. Based on the CDR3 plus reference TRBV28 and TRBJ2-1, the full variable domain is DVKVTQSSRYLVKRTGEKVFLECVQDMDHENMFWYRQDPGLGLRLIYFSYDVKMKEKGDIPEGYSVSREKKERFSLILESASTNQTSMYLCATLAGGLSYNEQFFGPGTRLTVL.

This clonotype was observed many times. The chain recombines TRBV24-1 with TRBJ1-5, with D uncertain. Germline lookup yields CDR1 KGHDR and CDR2 SFDVKD. Trimming took off 9 bases at V and 0 bases at J, with 8 bases between the two ends. The length of the CDR3 is 13 residues. The CDR3 is CATGGNSNQPQHF. The CDR3 DNA reads TGTGCCACCGGAGGGAATAGCAATCAGCCCCAGCATTTT.

This chain connects TRBV5-4 to TRBJ1-2; TRBD1 matches at 9 bases. The CDR3 is 14 residues long. Trimming at V came to 3 bases and at J to 5 bases, leaving 5 bases not matched to a gene. The germline V gene encodes CDR1 SGHNT and CDR2 YYREEE (reference sequence). CDR3 coding DNA: TGTGCCAGCAGCTCCTTGGGACAGGGTTATGGCTACACCTTC. Its protein product is CASSSLGQGYGYTF.

This clonotype occurred a few times. The V call is TRBV27, the J call TRBJ1-6; 9 bases match TRBD1. Looked up from germline, CDR1 is MNHEY and CDR2 is SMNVEV (reference sequence). The J segment lost 6 bases and the V segment lost 3 bases, leaving 3 bases of the junction unmatched. The CDR3 is made up of 15 amino acids. The CDR3 sequence: CASSFWTGVNSPLHF. Here the CDR3 DNA reads TGTGCCAGCAGTTTCTGGACAGGGGTTAATTCACCCCTCCACTTT.

V gene TRBV7-9 combines with J gene TRBJ2-7, with D perhaps given as TRBD1 or TRBD2 (5 bases each). V lost 6 bases to trimming and J lost 4 bases, with 22 bases between them. Germline CDR1 reads SEHNR; CDR2 reads FQNEAQ (reference sequence). The CDR3 contains 16 residues. The CDR3 nucleotides are TGTGCCAGCAGTCCCGAGGCGGCACGGGACGCATACGAGCAGTACTTC. This sequence encodes CASSPEAARDAYEQYF.

V usage is TRBV29-1 and J usage is TRBJ2-1; D might be TRBD1 (5 bases). Germline V CDR1 and CDR2: SQVTM, ANQGSEA. V lost 5 bases, J lost 1 base, and 9 bases lay in between. The length of the CDR3 is 13 residues. This chain's CDR3 is CSVQGVSYNEQFF. In DNA form, the CDR3 reads TGCAGCGTTCAAGGGGTGTCCTACAATGAGCAGTTCTTC.

This chain joins TRBV3-1 and TRBJ1-2; 8 nucleotides match TRBD1. CDR1 is LGHDT and CDR2 is YNNKEL in the germline V gene (reference sequence). V gave up 4 bases and J gave up 7 bases; unmatched junction bases: 11. This CDR3 is built from 15 residues. CDR3 in amino acids: CASSRSDRESGGYTF. The CDR3 coding sequence is TGTGCCAGCAGCCGTTCGGACAGGGAGTCCGGTGGCTACACCTTC.

This clonotype was recorded a few times. The gene calls are TRBV28 and TRBJ2-3, with TRBD2 matching over 11 bases. Germline CDR1 MDHEN, CDR2 SYDVKM. With 5 bases clipped from V and 8 bases from J, the junction kept 15 bases outside the gene matches. The CDR3 length is 17 residues. CDR3 region: CASSGVGLAEPTGTQYF. Here the CDR3 DNA reads TGTGCCAGCAGTGGGGTGGGACTAGCGGAACCGACTGGTACGCAGTATTTT. Variable domain in full (rest from reference TRBV28 and TRBJ2-3): DVKVTQSSRYLVKRTGEKVFLECVQDMDHENMFWYRQDPGLGLRLIYFSYDVKMKEKGDIPEGYSVSREKKERFSLILESASTNQTSMYLCASSGVGLAEPTGTQYFGPGTRLTVL.

This clonotype was found a few times. This sequence joins TRBV5-4 and TRBJ2-3, with D perhaps matching TRBD2 (5 bases). In germline, CDR1 is SGHNT, CDR2 YYREEE (reference sequence). With 4 bases removed from V and 3 bases from J, the gap between germline ends came to 15 bases. This CDR3 contains 15 residues. CDR3 sequence (DNA): TGTGCCAGCAGCCAACCCTTTAGCGAGACAGATACGCAGTATTTT. Amino acids: CASSQPFSETDTQYF. Looking up the rest from reference TRBV5-4 and TRBJ2-3 gives the full variable domain: ETGVTQSPTHLIKTRGQQVTLRCSSQSGHNTVSWYQQALGQGPQFIFQYYREEENGRGNFPPRFSGLQFPNYSSELNVNALELDDSALYLCASSQPFSETDTQYFGPGTRLTVL.